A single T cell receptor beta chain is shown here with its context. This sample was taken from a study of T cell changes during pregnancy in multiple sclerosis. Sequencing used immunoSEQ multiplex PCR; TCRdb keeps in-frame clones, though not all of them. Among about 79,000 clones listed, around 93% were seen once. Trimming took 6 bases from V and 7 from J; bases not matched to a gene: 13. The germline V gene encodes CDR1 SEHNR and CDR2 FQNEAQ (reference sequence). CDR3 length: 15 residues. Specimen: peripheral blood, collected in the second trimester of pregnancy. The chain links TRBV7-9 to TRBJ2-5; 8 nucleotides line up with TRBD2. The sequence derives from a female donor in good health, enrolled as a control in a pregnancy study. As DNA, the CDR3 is TGTGCCAGCAGTCCCGGGGGGGACGCCCCACGGACCCAGTACTTC. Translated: CASSPGGDAPRTQYF.